The clone carrying this T cell receptor beta chain showed up many times. Its antigen is currently unknown. The CDR3 totals 12 residues. Germline lookup yields CDR1 SNHLY and CDR2 FYNNEI. V was shortened by 2 bases and J by 15 bases, with 11 bases between the two germline ends. The entry originates in a study of regulatory T cells in long-lasting Graves disease. Study-wide results and limits: Newly diagnosed disease favored TRBV20-1 and TRBJ2-1 over persistent disease.

Time point in this sample: newly diagnosed GD, antithyroid drugs for less than 3 months. Following extraction of RNA from PBMCs, that RNA was used to make the TCR library. American Thyroid Association guidelines defined how Graves' disease was diagnosed. The authors built TCR beta libraries using iRepertoire HTBI primers and Arm-PCR of CDR3 regions. TCRdb independently ran MiXCR on the multiplex PCR reads; one entry per CDR3 protein. The data show over 500,000 distinct CDR3 sequences, about 16% seen once. The same sample was also studied in work on T cells in Graves' hyperthyroidism and ophthalmopathy. That work adds: In patients aged 18 to 65, hyperthyroidism was newly diagnosed, with duration under 2 months. The study used the HTBI primer set for a first-round RT-PCR of the TCR CDR3.

This TCR was sampled from a man younger than 30 with Graves disease. The rearrangement links TRBV2 to TRBJ1-6; a possible D gene is TRBD1 (5 bases). Here the sequenced sample was peripheral blood mononuclear cells (PBMCs), taken at new diagnosis, from a patient treated with antithyroid drugs. CDR3: CASSERGADLHF. The DNA for the CDR3 is TGTGCCAGCAGTGAAAGGGGCGCAGACCTCCACTTT.